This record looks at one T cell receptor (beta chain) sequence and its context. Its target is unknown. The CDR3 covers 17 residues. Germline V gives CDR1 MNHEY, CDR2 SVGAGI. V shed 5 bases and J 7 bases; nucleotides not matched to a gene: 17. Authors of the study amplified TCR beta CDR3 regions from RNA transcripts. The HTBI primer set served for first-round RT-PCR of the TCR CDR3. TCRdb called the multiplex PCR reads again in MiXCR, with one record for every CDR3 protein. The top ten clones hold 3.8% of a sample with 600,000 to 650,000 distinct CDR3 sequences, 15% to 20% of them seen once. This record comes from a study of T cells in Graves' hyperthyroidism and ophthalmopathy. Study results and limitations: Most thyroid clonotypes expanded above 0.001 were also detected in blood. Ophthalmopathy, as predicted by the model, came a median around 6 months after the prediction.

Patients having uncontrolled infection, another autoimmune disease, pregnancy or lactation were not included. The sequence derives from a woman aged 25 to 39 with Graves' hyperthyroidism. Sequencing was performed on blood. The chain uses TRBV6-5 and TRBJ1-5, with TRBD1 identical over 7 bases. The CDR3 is CASSHPRQGRVGQPQHF. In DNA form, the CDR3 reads TGTGCCAGCAGTCACCCACGACAGGGACGAGTTGGCCAGCCCCAGCATTTT.